One and the same sample provided the 20 T cell receptor beta chains below, sequenced in a study of blood T cell repertoires in COVID-19. Measured with immunoSEQ multiplex PCR; TCRdb has only the in-frame clones, and not every one. Of approximately 500,000 clones in the sample, 80% to 90% are singletons; the top ten hold roughly 3.2%. Sequencing used peripheral blood. These receptors came from a human donor in a cohort sampled during active COVID-19.

This chain links TRBV11-3 with TRBJ2-5; 7 bases line up with TRBD2. CDR3 size: 18 residues. Germline V gene lookup returns CDR1 SGHNT and CDR2 YENEEA. V lost 2 bases, J lost 5 bases, and 17 bases stayed unmatched. CDR3 nucleotides: TGTGCCAGCAGCTTAAACTCCCCGAGGGAGGGTAGGGTGGAGACCCAGTACTTC. It is translated as CASSLNSPREGRVETQYF.

The chain combines TRBV7-8 with TRBJ2-5; TRBD1 is a possible D gene (6 bases). From germline, CDR1 is SGHVS and CDR2 FQNEAQ. The CDR3 length is 19 residues. Trimming cost V 5 bases and J 4 bases, with 29 bases left between them. The DNA of the CDR3 is TGTGCCAGCAGCCGATTACAGCCCTTCGAGCAGGGGTTAGGAGAGACCCAGTACTTC. The encoded protein is CASSRLQPFEQGLGETQYF.

The rearrangement uses TRBV19 and TRBJ2-3; 7 bases agree with TRBD2. The CDR3 extends over 13 amino acids. V shed 5 bases and J 7 bases; nucleotides not matched to a gene: 6. Germline assignment: CDR1 LNHDA and CDR2 SQIVND (reference sequence). The CDR3 DNA reads TGTGCCAGTAGTGTGGCGGGAGTATATACGCAGTATTTT. Amino acid sequence: CASSVAGVYTQYF.

This rearrangement joins TRBV19 to TRBJ2-1; tentatively, D is TRBD1 (5 bases). Germline V gene sequence: CDR1 LNHDA, CDR2 SQIVND (reference sequence). The V and J ends lost 3 bases and 2 bases respectively, with 11 bases between them. The CDR3 spans 15 residues. This CDR3 reads CASSISQGAYNEQFF. DNA of the CDR3: TGTGCCAGTAGTATCAGTCAGGGCGCCTACAATGAGCAGTTCTTC. Variable domain in full (rest from reference TRBV19 and TRBJ2-1): DGGITQSPKYLFRKEGQNVTLSCEQNLNHDAMYWYRQDPGQGLRLIYYSQIVNDFQKGDIAEGYSVSREKKESFPLTVTSAQKNPTAFYLCASSISQGAYNEQFFGPGTRLTVL.

V is TRBV7-6 and J is TRBJ1-4; TRBD1 might be the D (6 bases). The length of the CDR3 is 18 residues. V was pared by 5 bases and J by 0 bases, with 19 bases between. CDR1 and CDR2 from the germline V gene are SGHVS and FNYEAQ. The CDR3 coding sequence is TGTGCCAGCAGCAAGATTCCGACAGGAAGTGCAACTAATGAAAAACTGTTTTTT. Protein: CASSKIPTGSATNEKLFF.

J is TRBJ1-6 and V is TRBV25-1; 9 nucleotides agree with TRBD1. J gave up 3 bases and V 6 bases, and 0 bases lay outside the gene matches. Looked up from germline, CDR1 is MGHDK and CDR2 is SYGVNS. The CDR3 covers 14 residues. The CDR3 spells CASRGQGYNSPLHF. The DNA of the CDR3 is TGTGCCAGCAGGGGACAGGGCTATAATTCACCCCTCCACTTT. Drawing the rest from reference TRBV25-1 and TRBJ1-6, the complete variable domain is EADIYQTPRYLVIGTGKKITLECSQTMGHDKMYWYQQDPGMELHLIHYSYGVNSTEKGDLSSESTVSRIRTEHFPLTLESARPSHTSQYLCASRGQGYNSPLHFGNGTRLTVT.

This clone occurred a few times. The chain carries TRBV30 and TRBJ2-1; the match to TRBD2 covers 8 bases. This CDR3 comprises 15 residues. Trimming at V came to 1 base and at J to 7 bases, leaving 9 bases not matched to a gene. Per the germline V gene, CDR1 is GTSNPN and CDR2 is SVGIG (reference sequence). CDR3 region: CAWSGMSGSWNEQFF. CDR3 coding DNA: TGTGCCTGGAGTGGTATGAGCGGGAGTTGGAATGAGCAGTTCTTC.

This chain connects TRBV11-2 to TRBJ1-5, with a tentative D call TRBD1 (6 bases). Deletions cut 1 base from V and 5 bases from J, with 6 bases between. CDR1 is SGHAT and CDR2 is FQNNGV in the germline V gene. This CDR3 has 13 amino acids. CDR3 loop: CASSLGGHQPQHF. The DNA of the CDR3 is TGTGCCAGCAGCTTAGGGGGGCATCAGCCCCAGCATTTT.

This clone was counted only a few times. This chain links TRBV6-2 or TRBV6-3 with TRBJ1-1; 8 nucleotides align to TRBD1. Germline V gene lookup returns CDR1 MNHEY and CDR2 SVGEGT. The ends lost 7 bases at V and 1 base at J; junction bases unmatched: 5. The CDR3 sequence is 14 residues long. The CDR3 region is CASTPRGPNTEAFF. DNA of the CDR3: TGTGCCAGCACCCCCAGGGGGCCGAACACTGAAGCTTTCTTT.

The chain employs TRBV29-1 and TRBJ2-1; the match to TRBD2 covers 10 bases. Germline CDR1 reads SQVTM; CDR2 reads ANQGSEA. Germline trimming cut 2 bases from V and 6 bases from J; bases unmatched to any gene: 1. The CDR3 is made up of 13 amino acids. The CDR3 sequence is CSVERTSGNEQFF. CDR3 DNA: TGCAGCGTTGAACGGACTAGCGGCAATGAGCAGTTCTTC.

V usage is TRBV7-9 and J usage is TRBJ1-4; 10 bases agree with TRBD1. The ends lost 5 bases at V and 3 bases at J; junction bases unmatched: 9. The length of the CDR3 is 17 residues. Per the germline V gene, CDR1 is SEHNR and CDR2 is FQNEAQ (reference sequence). CDR3 bases: TGTGCCAGCAGCACCCGACAGGGGGCCCGGTCTAATGAAAAACTGTTTTTT. The encoded protein is CASSTRQGARSNEKLFF.

This clone was detected once. Other DNA sequences in the sample encode the same CDR3. This chain links TRBV28 with TRBJ1-5; 8 bases fit TRBD1. V was clipped by 4 bases and J by 7 bases; unmatched bases: 6. The CDR3 spans 14 residues. Germline assignment: CDR1 MDHEN and CDR2 SYDVKM. CDR3 loop: CASSSGGSGQPQHF. The CDR3 DNA follows: TGTGCCAGCAGTTCAGGGGGCTCAGGCCAGCCCCAGCATTTT.

This clone was seen only once. This chain uses TRBV13 with TRBJ1-1, with D unresolved. V was cut by 5 bases and J by 7 bases, with 20 bases left in between. The V gene's germline CDR1 is PRHDT and CDR2 FYEKMQ (reference sequence). This CDR3 region has 15 residues. CDR3 protein: CASSTPRGGWNEAFF. As DNA, the CDR3 is TGTGCCAGCAGCACCCCTCGGGGAGGGTGGAATGAAGCTTTCTTT.

The chain uses TRBV29-1 and TRBJ2-1; no clear D gene. This CDR3 has 13 residues. The V end lost 4 bases, the J end lost 0 bases, and 7 bases lay between the germline ends. Germline V lookup: CDR1 SQVTM, CDR2 ANQGSEA. CDR3 sequence: CSVVGGSYNEQFF. The CDR3 DNA reads as TGCAGCGTTGTCGGCGGCTCCTACAATGAGCAGTTCTTC.

The chain employs TRBV25-1 and TRBJ2-7, with TRBD2 as a possible D gene (5 bases). Trimming left V 4 bases short and J 8 bases short, with 18 bases between. The CDR3 runs 14 residues. Germline V lookup: CDR1 MGHDK, CDR2 SYGVNS. The CDR3 DNA reads as TGTGCCAGCAGTGCGAGCGGAGGCCTCTCCAAGCAGTACTTC. Translated: CASSASGGLSKQYF.

This chain links TRBV9 with TRBJ1-1, with 10 bases fitting TRBD1. CDR1 and CDR2 from the germline V gene are SGDLS and YYNGEE. V was pared by 3 bases and J by 1 base, with 9 bases of the junction left unmatched. The CDR3 spans 17 residues. CDR3 in amino acids: CASSALRQGAANTEAFF. The CDR3 DNA reads as TGTGCCAGCAGCGCGCTCAGACAGGGGGCGGCGAACACTGAAGCTTTCTTT.

The chain combines TRBV5-1 with TRBJ1-2, with 8 bases that match TRBD1. The CDR3 loop spans 18 amino acids. The trim removed 3 bases at V and 2 bases at J, leaving 15 bases unmatched. Looked up from germline, CDR1 is SGHRS and CDR2 is YFSETQ. The CDR3 DNA sequence: TGCGCCAGCAGCTCCTCCCCGGACAGGGCTGGGGTCAACTATGGCTACACCTTC. The encoded protein is CASSSSPDRAGVNYGYTF.

The rearrangement links TRBV19 to TRBJ2-7, with TRBD2 identical over 7 bases. The trim removed 3 bases at V and 0 bases at J, leaving 14 bases unmatched. This CDR3 has 18 amino acids. Germline lookup yields CDR1 LNHDA and CDR2 SQIVND (reference sequence). CDR3 amino acids: CASSIDRLAIGGSYEQYF. The CDR3 nucleotides are TGTGCCAGTAGTATCGATAGACTAGCCATAGGAGGCTCCTACGAGCAGTACTTC.

V usage is TRBV4-1 and J usage is TRBJ1-5, with TRBD1 matching over 10 bases. Germline V gives CDR1 MGHRA, CDR2 YSYEKL. This CDR3 region has 17 residues. Trimming at V came to 3 bases and at J to 0 bases, leaving 5 bases not matched to a gene. Here the CDR3 DNA reads TGCGCCAGCAGCCAGACGGACAGGGGGGATAGCAATCAGCCCCAGCATTTT. Residues: CASSQTDRGDSNQPQHF.

The genes are TRBV6-2 or TRBV6-3 and TRBJ2-7; possibly TRBD2 for D (6 bases). The V gene's germline CDR1 is MNHEY and CDR2 SVGEGT. V lost 3 bases and J 2 bases, leaving 8 bases between the germline ends. CDR3 size: 13 residues. This chain's CDR3 is CASSYLAPYEQYF. The CDR3 DNA is TGTGCCAGCAGTTATCTAGCGCCCTACGAGCAGTACTTC.